This T cell receptor (beta chain) was documented in a study of blood T cell repertoires in COVID-19. About the research overall: Samples taken during acute and convalescent COVID-19 were collected in the United States, Italy and Spain. Sources were T cells, B-cell-depleted T cells, or PBMCs; the material itself was cDNA or gDNA.

As to this clone: Within the sample, other DNA sequences also encode this same CDR3.

Some clones are missing from TCRdb's copy, which holds only in-frame ones; the method was immunoSEQ multiplex PCR. In the table there are approximately 280,000 clones, over 75% of which are singletons. The CDR3 is 14 amino acids. Germline V gene lookup returns CDR1 SGDLS and CDR2 YYNGEE. V gave up 3 bases and J gave up 0 bases, with 9 bases separating them. Sequencing was done on a sample of peripheral blood. This clonotype originated in a man younger than 35 with active or convalescent COVID-19. The chain links TRBV9 to TRBJ1-1; TRBD1 might be the D (6 bases). The CDR3 here is CASSAGQMNTEAFF. The CDR3 bases are TGTGCCAGCAGCGCCGGACAGATGAACACTGAAGCTTTCTTT. Variable domain in full (rest from reference TRBV9 and TRBJ1-1): DSGVTQTPKHLITATGQRVTLRCSPRSGDLSVYWYQQSLDQGLQFLIQYYNGEERAKGNILERFSAQQFPDLHSELNLSSLELGDSALYFCASSAGQMNTEAFFGQGTRLTVV.